The 2 T cell receptor beta chains in this list originate from one sample, sequenced in a study of blood T cell repertoires in COVID-19 (TCRdb year 2020). The protocol used for the library was the immunoSEQ multiplex PCR assay. TCRdb holds this immuneACCESS table with in-frame rearrangements only. Some clones are missing; in checked studies, unresolved V genes explain under half, and the rest has no known cause. The sample records roughly 64,000 clones, about four fifths of which are singletons. In total, the top ten clones hold under 7% of the sample. The specimen was peripheral blood. The receptors here all came from a human donor in a cohort sampled during active COVID-19.

V usage is TRBV2 and J usage is TRBJ1-1; no firm D call. Trimming took off 3 bases at V and 1 base at J, with 12 bases between the two ends. The germline V gene encodes CDR1 SNHLY and CDR2 FYNNEI. There are 15 residues in the CDR3. CDR3 DNA sequence: TGTGCCAGCAGTGACGTCGGGTTTGGGAACACTGAAGCTTTCTTT. Translation: CASSDVGFGNTEAFF.

The chain employs TRBV24-1 and TRBJ2-1; no clear D gene. This CDR3 is built from 15 residues. With 5 bases removed from V and 6 bases from J, the gap between germline ends came to 16 bases. Germline lookup yields CDR1 KGHDR and CDR2 SFDVKD. The CDR3 is CATSAEFSTINEQFF. The CDR3, as DNA: TGTGCCACCAGTGCGGAATTCTCCACTATCAATGAGCAGTTCTTC.